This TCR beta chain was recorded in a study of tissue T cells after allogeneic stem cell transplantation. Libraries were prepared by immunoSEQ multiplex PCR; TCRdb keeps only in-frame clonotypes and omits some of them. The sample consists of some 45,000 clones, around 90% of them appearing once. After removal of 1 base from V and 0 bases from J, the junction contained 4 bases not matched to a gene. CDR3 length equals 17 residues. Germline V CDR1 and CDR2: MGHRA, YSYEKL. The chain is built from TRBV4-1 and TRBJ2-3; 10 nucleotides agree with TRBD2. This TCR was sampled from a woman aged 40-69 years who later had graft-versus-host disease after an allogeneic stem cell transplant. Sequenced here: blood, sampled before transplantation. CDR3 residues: CASSQVRTSGSTDTQYF. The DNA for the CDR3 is TGCGCCAGCAGCCAAGTAAGGACTAGCGGCAGCACAGATACGCAGTATTTT.